Listed below are T cell receptor beta chains from one sample, sequenced in a study of cytomegalovirus exposure and HLA in healthy donors. Method: immunoSEQ multiplex PCR; TCRdb's copy keeps in-frame clones and lacks some. This table holds about 260,000 clones, approximately 70% found once. Sequenced: PBMCs. All receptors derive from a female donor in good health and CMV-seronegative. The CDR3 runs from the conserved cysteine through the conserved F or W. The D gene is left open where the match is weak. Size values are once, few and many counts, or a class for expanded clones, and some rows have none.

d_call j_call clone_size v_call cdr3_nt cdr3_aa
NA TRBJ2-5 NA TRBV2 TGTGCCAGCAGTGGCGGGACCCACCAAGAGACCCAGTACTTC CASSGGTHQETQYF
TRBD1 TRBJ2-2 NA TRBV30 TGTGCCTGGATAAGGGACAGGGAGACCGGGGAGCTGTTTTTT CAWIRDRETGELFF
TRBD2 TRBJ2-1 NA TRBV5-1 TGCGCCAGCGAGGGACTAGCGGGAGGGGGGAATGAGCAGTTCTTC CASEGLAGGGNEQFF
NA TRBJ2-5 NA TRBV5-1 TGCGCCAGCAGCTCCGGACTGGAGGTATACCAAGAGACCCAGTACTTC CASSSGLEVYQETQYF
NA TRBJ1-1 few TRBV27 TGTGCCAGCAGTCCTGCACAGGGCTCCCGGGTGAACACTGAAGCTTTCTTT CASSPAQGSRVNTEAFF
TRBD1 TRBJ1-2 NA TRBV19 TGTGCCAGTAGCCGAGGACAGGGACAGGGCTACACCTTC CASSRGQGQGYTF
TRBD2 TRBJ2-5 once TRBV5-1 TGCGCCAGCAGCGGGGTAGGGAGGGCCACAGAGACCCAGTACTTC CASSGVGRATETQYF
TRBD2 TRBJ2-1 NA TRBV19 TGTGCCAGTCGACTAGCGGGGGACAATGAGCAGTTCTTC CASRLAGDNEQFF
NA TRBJ1-3 NA TRBV5-1 TGCGCCAGCAGCGAACAGGCTCTCTCTGGAAACACCATATATTTT CASSEQALSGNTIYF
NA TRBJ1-6 few TRBV30 TGTGCCTGGAGGGCTACAGGGAGCTCCTATAATTCCCCCCTCCACTTT CAWRATGSSYNSPLHF
NA TRBJ2-1 NA TRBV18 TGTGCCAGCTCACCGAACTTTAGCGGAAATGAGCAGTTCTTC CASSPNFSGNEQFF
TRBD1 TRBJ2-5 NA TRBV6-6 TGTGCCAGCATCGGGACAGTGAACCAAGAGACCCAGTACTTC CASIGTVNQETQYF
TRBD1 TRBJ1-1 NA TRBV6-1 TGTGCCAGTTGGGACAGGACGGGCGCTGAAGCTTTCTTT CASWDRTGAEAFF
TRBD2 TRBJ2-3 once TRBV28 TGTGCCAGCAGTGTACCAGCGGGAGTCCGCACAGATACGCAGTATTTT CASSVPAGVRTDTQYF
NA TRBJ2-6 NA TRBV19 TGTGCCAGTAGTATATCTCCCTCTGGGGCCAACGTCCTGACTTTC CASSISPSGANVLTF
NA TRBJ2-1 few TRBV4-1 TGCGCCAGCAGCCACTCCCCGGCAGGATCCTACAATGAGCAGTTCTTC CASSHSPAGSYNEQFF
TRBD2 TRBJ2-7 NA TRBV9 TGTGCCAGCACACCTAGCGGGAGCTACCCATTTCACGAGCAGTACTTC CASTPSGSYPFHEQYF
NA TRBJ1-1 NA TRBV20-1 TGCAGTGCCCTACGGGTCTGGGAAGCTTTCTTT CSALRVWEAFF
NA TRBJ1-5 NA TRBV19 TGTGCCAGTAGATTCGGGGGAGTCGGAAATCTTAATCAGCCCCAGCATTTT CASRFGGVGNLNQPQHF
TRBD2 TRBJ2-3 NA TRBV7-9 TGTGCCAGCAGCGACAGACTAGCGGGAGCGGAAACGCAGTATTTT CASSDRLAGAETQYF
NA TRBJ1-4 NA TRBV28 TGTGCCAGCAGCTCCGGGTTGGGTGAAAAACTGTTTTTT CASSSGLGEKLFF
TRBD2 TRBJ2-1 NA TRBV9 TGTGCCAGCAGCCAAAATAGCGGGAGGGCCGACAATGAGCAGTTCTTC CASSQNSGRADNEQFF
TRBD2 TRBJ2-1 few TRBV5-1 TGCGCCAGCAGCATAACTAGCGGGAAGTACAATGAGCAGTTCTTC CASSITSGKYNEQFF
NA TRBJ2-5 few TRBV15 TGTGCCACCAGCAGAGCGATAGCGGTCCAAGAGACCCAGTACTTC CATSRAIAVQETQYF
TRBD2 TRBJ2-1 NA TRBV10-1 TGCGCCAGCAGTGACCCACTAGCGGCTTCCTACAATGAGCAGTTCTTC CASSDPLAASYNEQFF
NA TRBJ1-1 NA TRBV7-8 TGTGCCAGCAGCTTAGTGCAACAGAACACTGAAGCTTTCTTT CASSLVQQNTEAFF
NA TRBJ2-5 NA TRBV11-2 TGTGCCAGCAGCTTCGGCACAGGACCAAGAGAGACCCAGTACTTC CASSFGTGPRETQYF
TRBD2 TRBJ2-2 NA TRBV28 TGTGCCAGCAGTTTACGGGGCGGGAGGGCCCGTTTCACCGGGGAGCTGTTTTTT CASSLRGGRARFTGELFF
TRBD1 TRBJ1-5 NA TRBV7-8 TGTGCCAGCAGCCGGACAGGGGGGGGTCAGCCCCAGCATTTT CASSRTGGGQPQHF
TRBD1 TRBJ2-3 once TRBV28 TGTGCCAGCAGTCCGGGAGAGGGACAGGGTTATCTTACGCAGTATTTT CASSPGEGQGYLTQYF
TRBD2 TRBJ2-1 NA TRBV7-9 TGTTCCAGCAGCTTAGGGACTAGTGGCAATGAGCAGTTCTTC CSSSLGTSGNEQFF